The 4 T cell receptor beta chains reported below all come from one sample, sequenced in a study of OX40 agonist ivuxolimab in advanced cancers. Clones were read by immunoSEQ multiplex PCR, and TCRdb kept only the in-frame ones, dropping some. The sample lists 150,000 to 190,000 clones, 85% to 95% occurring once. Sequenced material: CD4+ or CD8+ T cells sorted from blood, taken in a trial of the OX40 agonist ivuxolimab. Every receptor here comes from an adult with an advanced solid tumor such as melanoma, head and neck, liver or kidney cancer.

This clone was counted a single time. The J gene is TRBJ1-1, the V gene TRBV15; 7 bases are shared with TRBD1. The CDR3 spans 15 residues. The J segment lost 1 base and the V segment lost 2 bases, leaving 4 bases of the junction unmatched. CDR1 is LNHNV and CDR2 is YYDKDF in the germline V gene (reference sequence). The CDR3 protein is CATSRTRQGNTEAFF. In DNA, the CDR3 is TGTGCCACCAGCAGAACCCGACAGGGGAACACTGAAGCTTTCTTT. The full variable domain, completed using reference TRBV15 and TRBJ1-1, is DAMVIQNPRYQVTQFGKPVTLSCSQTLNHNVMYWYQQKSSQAPKLLFHYYDKDFNNEADTPDNFQSRRPNTSFCFLDIRSPGLGDTAMYLCATSRTRQGNTEAFFGQGTRLTVV.

This clone was detected only once. V and J are TRBV7-8 and TRBJ2-5; no reliable D call. Germline V gene lookup returns CDR1 SGHVS and CDR2 FQNEAQ. The CDR3 consists of 14 residues. Trimming shortened V by 3 bases and J by 5 bases, and 13 bases separated the two germline ends. CDR3 sequence: CASSFMAVKETQYF. The CDR3 DNA reads as TGTGCCAGCAGCTTTATGGCTGTAAAGGAGACCCAGTACTTC.

Regarding this clone: Sequence at one end of the junction differs from germline and may be a read error. The CDR3 spells CASSPGQGETQYF. For the CDR3, the DNA is TGTGCTAGCAGCCCCGGACAGGGGGAGACCCAGTACTTC. This chain links TRBV7-7 with TRBJ2-5, with 9 nucleotides matching TRBD1. CDR3 length: 13 residues. Germline V gives CDR1 SSHAT, CDR2 FNYEAQ (reference sequence).

This chain joins TRBV7-2 and TRBJ2-7; the D gene is possibly TRBD2 (6 bases). This CDR3 is 14 amino acids long. V lost 5 bases, J lost 7 bases, and 18 bases lay in between. Germline CDR1 SGHTA, CDR2 FQGNSA. The CDR3 spells CASSPRTRAGEQYF. The CDR3 nucleotides read TGTGCCAGCAGCCCCAGGACGAGGGCGGGGGAGCAGTACTTC.